Below, 2 T cell receptor beta chains from the same sample are listed, as sequenced in a study of blood T cells in healthy people across ages (dated by TCRdb to between 2014 and 2017). The receptor library was made with 5' RACE. TCRdb names Illumina HiSeq 2500 as the instrument used. A second roughly 6 to 12 cycle PCR used a sample-barcoded 5' primer and a J-beta primer mix. TCRdb's own reprocessing of the public reads used fastp at Q25 and MiXCR and kept productive beta chains. Under each unique CDR3 protein, matching rows form one entry showing the most common genes and DNA. Across this sample there are about 1.8 million distinct CDR3 sequences, with 49% seen only once. The ten largest account for over 2% of the sample. The sequenced material came from blood. These receptor sequences come from a woman in her forties in good health.

The CDR3 region has the DNA TGCGCCAGCAGCTTAATAGGACTAGCGGGGGGGGGATACAATGAGCAGTTCTTC. Translation gives CASSLIGLAGGGYNEQFF. The chain uses TRBV5-1 and TRBJ2-1, with 15 bases aligning to TRBD2. This CDR3 is 18 amino acids long. CDR1 and CDR2 (germline): SGHRS, YFSETQ. Unmatched junction bases numbered 7, after V lost 2 bases and J lost 4 bases.

The V and J genes are TRBV6-2 or TRBV6-3 and TRBJ2-4; 7 bases align to TRBD2. Losses at the gene ends were 8 bases for V and 9 bases for J; bases not matched to a gene: 10. Per the germline V gene, CDR1 is MNHEY and CDR2 is SVGEGT. The length of the CDR3 is 13 residues. The CDR3 sequence: CASSGTTYGIQYF. The CDR3 coding sequence is TGTGCCAGCTCCGGGACTACATATGGCATTCAGTACTTC.